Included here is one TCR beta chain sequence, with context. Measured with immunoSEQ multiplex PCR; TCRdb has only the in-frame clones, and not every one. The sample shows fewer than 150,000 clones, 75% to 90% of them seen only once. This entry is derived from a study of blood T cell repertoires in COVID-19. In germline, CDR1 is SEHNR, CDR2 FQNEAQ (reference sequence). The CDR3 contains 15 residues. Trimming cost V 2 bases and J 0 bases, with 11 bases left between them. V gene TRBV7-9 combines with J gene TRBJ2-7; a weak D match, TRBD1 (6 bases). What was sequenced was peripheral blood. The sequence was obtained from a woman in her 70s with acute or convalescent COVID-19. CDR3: CASSLQGSSSYEQYF. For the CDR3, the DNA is TGTGCCAGCAGCTTACAGGGGTCTTCCTCCTACGAGCAGTACTTC.